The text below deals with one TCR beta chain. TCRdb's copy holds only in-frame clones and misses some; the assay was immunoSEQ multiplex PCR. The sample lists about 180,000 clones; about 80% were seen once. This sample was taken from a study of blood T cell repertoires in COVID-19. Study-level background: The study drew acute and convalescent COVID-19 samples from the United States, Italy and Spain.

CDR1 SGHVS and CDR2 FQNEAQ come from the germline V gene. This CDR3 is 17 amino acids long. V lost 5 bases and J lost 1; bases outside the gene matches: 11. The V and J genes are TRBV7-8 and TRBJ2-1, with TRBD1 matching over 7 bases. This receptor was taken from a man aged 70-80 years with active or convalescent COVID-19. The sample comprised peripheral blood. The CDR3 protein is CASSIGQATPSYNEQFF. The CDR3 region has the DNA TGTGCCAGCAGCATCGGACAGGCTACCCCTTCCTACAATGAGCAGTTCTTC.